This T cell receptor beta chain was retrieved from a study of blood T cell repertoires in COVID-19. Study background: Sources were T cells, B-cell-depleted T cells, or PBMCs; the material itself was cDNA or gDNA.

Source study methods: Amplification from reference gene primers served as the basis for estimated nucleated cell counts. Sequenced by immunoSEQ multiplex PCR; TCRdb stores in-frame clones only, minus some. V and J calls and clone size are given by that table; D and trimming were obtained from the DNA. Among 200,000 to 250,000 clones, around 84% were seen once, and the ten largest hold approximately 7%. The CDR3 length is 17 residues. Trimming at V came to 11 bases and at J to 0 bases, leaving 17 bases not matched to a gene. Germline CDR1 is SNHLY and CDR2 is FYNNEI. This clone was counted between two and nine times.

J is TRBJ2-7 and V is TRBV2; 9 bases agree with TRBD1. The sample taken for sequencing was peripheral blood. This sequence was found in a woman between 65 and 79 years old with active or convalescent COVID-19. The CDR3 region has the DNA TGTGCCGGCCACCGGGACAGGGTATTAGGGAGCTCCTACGAGCAGTACTTC. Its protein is CAGHRDRVLGSSYEQYF.